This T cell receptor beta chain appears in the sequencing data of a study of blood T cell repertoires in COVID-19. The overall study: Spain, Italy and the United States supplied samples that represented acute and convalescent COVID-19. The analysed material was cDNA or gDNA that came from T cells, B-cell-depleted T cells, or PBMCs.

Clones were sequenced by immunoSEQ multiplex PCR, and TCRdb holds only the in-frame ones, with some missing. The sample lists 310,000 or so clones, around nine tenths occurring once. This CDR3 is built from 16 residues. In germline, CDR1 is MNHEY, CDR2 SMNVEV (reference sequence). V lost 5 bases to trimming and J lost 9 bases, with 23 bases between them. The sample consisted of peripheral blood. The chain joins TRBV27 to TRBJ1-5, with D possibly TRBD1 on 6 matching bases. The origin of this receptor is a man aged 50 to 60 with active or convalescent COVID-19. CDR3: CASSLFGGRDLRPQHF. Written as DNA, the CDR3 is TGTGCCAGCAGTCTCTTTGGGGGCAGGGACCTGCGGCCCCAGCATTTT.